This entry describes one T cell receptor beta chain. Some clones are missing from TCRdb's copy, which holds only in-frame ones; the method was immunoSEQ multiplex PCR. The sample shows roughly 100,000 clones, roughly 90% of them seen only once. Trimming took off 7 bases at V and 3 bases at J, with 10 bases between the two ends. Germline assignment: CDR1 ENHRY and CDR2 SYGVKD. CDR3 length: 13 residues. This sample was taken from a study of T cell changes during pregnancy in multiple sclerosis. The material sequenced was peripheral blood, taken after pregnancy. This TCR came from a female donor with multiple sclerosis, enrolled in a pregnancy study. The chain links TRBV10-3 to TRBJ2-1; TRBD1 is a possible D gene (5 bases). CDR3 residues: CAITSGHYNEQFF. The CDR3, as DNA: TGTGCCATCACGTCCGGACACTACAATGAGCAGTTCTTC.